This TCR beta chain was sequenced in a study of CD8+ T cells in alopecia areata. Study-wide background: Tofacitinib was taken orally by treated patients, and the dose was 5 to 10 mg twice daily.

Investigators isolated RNA and reverse transcribed it into cDNA to act as the sequencing template. Sequenced by immunoSEQ multiplex PCR; TCRdb stores in-frame clones only, minus some. This sample yields about 180,000 clones, of which 50% to 60% are seen a single time; over 12% belongs to the top ten. Germline V lookup: CDR1 SGDLS, CDR2 YYNGEE. The CDR3 covers 16 residues. Unmatched junction bases numbered 10, after V lost 0 bases and J lost 6 bases. Punch biopsies of lesional scalp, plus peripheral blood, were taken from alopecia areata patients. V usage is TRBV9 and J usage is TRBJ2-7; 9 nucleotides line up with TRBD2. The clonotype originates from a human donor with alopecia areata. The source was CD4+ T cells sorted from blood, collected at week 0. The DNA for the CDR3 is TGTGCCAGCAGCGTAGGTGGCGGGGGGGCCTCCCTCGAGCAGTACTTC. Its translation: CASSVGGGGASLEQYF.